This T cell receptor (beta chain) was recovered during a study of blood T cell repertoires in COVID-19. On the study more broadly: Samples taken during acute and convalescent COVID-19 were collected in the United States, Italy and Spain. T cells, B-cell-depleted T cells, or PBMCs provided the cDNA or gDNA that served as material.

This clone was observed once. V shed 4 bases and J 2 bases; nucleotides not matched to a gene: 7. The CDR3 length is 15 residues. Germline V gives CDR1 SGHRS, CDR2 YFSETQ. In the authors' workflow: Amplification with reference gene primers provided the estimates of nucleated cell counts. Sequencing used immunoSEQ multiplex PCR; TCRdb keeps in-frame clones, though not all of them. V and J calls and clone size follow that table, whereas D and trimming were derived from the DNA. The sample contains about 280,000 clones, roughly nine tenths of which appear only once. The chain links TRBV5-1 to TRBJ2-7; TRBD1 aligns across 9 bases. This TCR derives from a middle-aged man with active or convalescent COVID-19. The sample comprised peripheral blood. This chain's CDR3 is CASSGKGQGTYEQYF. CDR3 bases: TGCGCCAGCAGCGGGAAGGGACAGGGAACCTACGAGCAGTACTTC.